What follows are 14 T cell receptor beta chains derived from one specimen sequenced in a study of CD4 and CD8 cells across lung adenocarcinoma regions. In TCRdb, the PCR reads were re-called with MiXCR into one record per CDR3 protein. The table has about 25,000 distinct CDR3 sequences, almost 50% seen once. Material for sequencing was CD8+ T cells from the center of a lung tumor. The receptors come from a male donor with lung adenocarcinoma. The CD4 and CD8 labels of this study may be unreliable.

The rearrangement uses TRBV7-2 and TRBJ2-3; D is possibly TRBD2 (5 bases). Germline V gives CDR1 SGHTA, CDR2 FQGNSA. The CDR3 totals 15 residues. V was pared by 11 bases and J by 12 bases, with 30 bases between. The CDR3 nucleotides are TGTGCCGCGGGCTTAGTATGCGGTTACACAGAGACCCAGTATTTT. Amino acid sequence: CAAGLVCGYTETQYF.

The chain joins TRBV27 to TRBJ2-4, with 8 bases matching TRBD2. This CDR3 is 14 amino acids long. Germline CDR1 reads MNHEY; CDR2 reads SMNVEV (reference sequence). In nucleotides, the CDR3 is TGTGCGGGGAGCGGGGGTCGGGACCAAGAGATTCAGTACTTC. It yields the protein CAGSGGRDQEIQYF.

This chain connects TRBV6-1 to TRBJ2-1; either TRBD1 or TRBD2 may supply D (5 bases each). Germline lookup yields CDR1 MNHNS and CDR2 SASEGT. The V gene lost 8 bases and the J gene lost 13 bases, with 30 bases spanning the gap. The CDR3 loop spans 16 amino acids. This CDR3 reads CASRETGTSGKNNQFF. The CDR3 region has the DNA TGTGCCAGCCGCGAAACGGGGACGAGCGGCAAAAATAATCAGTTCTTC.

In this sample, this clonotype turned up many times. The rearrangement links TRBV6-5 to TRBJ2-5; 9 bases align to TRBD2. Germline CDR1 reads MNHEY; CDR2 reads SVGAGI. The CDR3 extends over 14 amino acids. Trimming took 7 bases from V and 3 from J; bases not matched to a gene: 6. CDR3 in DNA: TGTGCCAGCATCCCAGCGGGAGGAGAAGAGACCCAGTACTTC. It translates to CASIPAGGEETQYF.

To note about this clonotype: Compared with germline, one end of the junction differs, possibly owing to a read error. J is TRBJ2-3 and V is TRBV6-5, with D possibly being TRBD1 or TRBD2 (5 bases each). The germline V gene encodes CDR1 MNHEY and CDR2 SVGAGI. This CDR3 has 15 amino acids. CDR3 in DNA: TGTGCCAGCGGTTACGGGACCGCCGACACAGATACCCAGTATTTC. It encodes CASGYGTADTDTQYF.

This clonotype was observed a handful of times. This chain joins TRBV6-5 and TRBJ1-2; no clear D. The germline CDR1 and CDR2 sequences are MNHEY and SVGAGI. The V end was cut by 0 bases, the J end by 11 bases, with 19 bases between. CDR3 size: 15 residues. As DNA, the CDR3 is TGTGCCAGCAGTTACTCTGCGGGTGTCCGCCGACATTACACCTTC. The encoded protein is CASSYSAGVRRHYTF.

This clonotype occurred once. This likely comes from a read error, as the CDR3 has no conserved phenylalanine or tryptophan at its end. V and J are TRBV4-1 and TRBJ2-1; TRBD1 matches at 9 bases. With the DNA end fitting TRBJ2-7 better, the J assignment may be wrong. Germline CDR1 is MGHRA and CDR2 is YSYEKL. The CDR3 is 15 amino acids. The CDR3 nucleotides are TGCGCCAGCAGCCCTCGGGGACAGGGCCTATACGAGCAGTACTTA. This gives the protein CASSPRGQGLYEQYL.

In the case of this clonotype: Germline is not matched at one junction end, which may reflect a read error. This sequence joins TRBV4-1 and TRBJ2-2, with 7 bases aligning to TRBD2. The germline V gene has CDR1 MGHRA and CDR2 YSYEKL. CDR3 length: 17 residues. CDR3 coding DNA: TGCGCCAGCAGCCAAGATGTTGGGAGGGCCACGTCCGGGGGAGCTGTTTTT. It translates to CASSQDVGRATSGGAVF.

The table lists this clonotype with a few counts. The chain uses TRBV6-1 and TRBJ1-3; 7 bases are a match to TRBD1. CDR3 length equals 13 residues. Germline trimming cut 11 bases from V and 2 bases from J; bases unmatched to any gene: 6. The V gene's germline CDR1 is MNHNS and CDR2 SASEGT. The DNA for the CDR3 is TGTGCCGGAGTAGACAGGGCTGGAAACACCATATATTTT. It yields the protein CAGVDRAGNTIYF.

This clonotype is labeled as medium-sized (0.01 to 0.1%). V gene TRBV10-1 combines with J gene TRBJ2-6, with 7 nucleotides matching TRBD1. Germline V gene sequence: CDR1 WNHNN, CDR2 SYGVQD (reference sequence). The CDR3 consists of 15 residues. Unmatched junction bases numbered 4, after V lost 6 bases and J lost 2 bases. CDR3 protein: CASSVGGAGANVLTF. The CDR3 nucleotides read TGCGCCAGCAGCGTAGGGGGCGCTGGGGCCAACGTCCTGACTTTC.

The chain is built from TRBV6-1 and TRBJ2-4, with D possibly TRBD2 on 6 matching bases. CDR3 length: 14 amino acids. With 6 bases removed from V and 13 bases from J, the gap between germline ends came to 22 bases. CDR1 and CDR2 (germline): MNHNS, SASEGT. The DNA for the CDR3 is TGTGCCAGCAGGGGGCCGGGAGCCAGAAACACGCAGTACTTC. This sequence encodes CASRGPGARNTQYF.

The chain has TRBV6-1 and TRBJ1-2; tentative D call: TRBD1 (6 bases). Per the germline V gene, CDR1 is MNHNS and CDR2 is SASEGT. The CDR3 is made up of 13 amino acids. V lost 11 bases and J lost 3, with 16 bases in between. In DNA, the CDR3 is TGTGCCGGGCGGACAGATTGGGACTATGGCTACACCTTC. Amino acid sequence: CAGRTDWDYGYTF.

This chain uses TRBV5-6 with TRBJ2-1; D is undetermined. Germline CDR1 SGHDT, CDR2 YYEEEE. CDR3 size: 11 residues. V gave up 0 bases and J gave up 6 bases, with 1 base separating them. In DNA, the CDR3 is TGTGCCAGCAGCTTGGCCAATGAGCAGTTCTTC. As protein: CASSLANEQFF.

This clonotype ranks as medium-sized. The CDR3 sequence: CASTPSGVLSYNEQFF. In DNA form, the CDR3 reads TGTGCCAGCACCCCCTCGGGGGTCCTCTCCTACAATGAGCAGTTCTTC. V is TRBV12-3 or TRBV12-4 and J is TRBJ2-1, with a weak D call TRBD2 (6 bases). This CDR3 is 16 amino acids long. Trimming removed 7 bases from V and 0 bases from J, with 16 bases in between.